Included here is one TCR beta chain sequence, with context. After isolation, RNA underwent reverse transcription to generate cDNA as the sequencing template. The data were produced by immunoSEQ multiplex PCR, yet TCRdb's version contains in-frame clones alone and is incomplete. In the table there are 250,000 or so clones, around two thirds of which are singletons. The data were taken from a study of CD8+ T cells in alopecia areata. The CDR3 contains 14 residues. Trimming pared 1 base from V and 10 bases from J, leaving 16 bases between. Germline loops: CDR1 SEHNR, CDR2 FQNEAQ (reference sequence). This chain connects TRBV7-9 to TRBJ1-2, with a weak D call TRBD1 (6 bases). The TCR originated in a human donor with alopecia areata. The sequencing here drew on CD4+ T cells sorted from blood, taken at week 0. CDR3 sequence (DNA): TGTGCCAGCAGCTTAGGGGATACAGGGAACGACTACACCTTC. Translating gives CASSLGDTGNDYTF.